In its sample, the clone carrying this TCR beta chain was seen a few times. Only in-frame clones appear in the TCRdb table, and some are missing; sequencing was by immunoSEQ multiplex PCR. The data contain some 200,000 clones, about nine tenths of them seen just once; the ten biggest clones take up around 1.6%. These data come from a study of T cell responses to AZD1222 COVID-19 vaccine. Germline-derived CDR1 and CDR2 are MNHEY and SMNVEV (reference sequence). The CDR3 has 13 amino acids. The germline V and J ends were trimmed by 3 bases and 0 bases, with 6 bases remaining between them. The source is an adult who received the AZD1222 COVID-19 vaccine. This specimen was peripheral blood, taken 28 days after the second AZD1222 dose. The rearrangement joins TRBV27 to TRBJ2-7; D gene unclear. CDR3 in amino acids: CASSFQSSYEQYF. CDR3 in DNA: TGTGCCAGCAGTTTCCAGAGCTCCTACGAGCAGTACTTC.